These 32 T cell receptor beta chains came from one sample sequenced in a study of OX40 agonist ivuxolimab in advanced cancers. Only in-frame clones appear in the TCRdb table, and some are missing; sequencing was by immunoSEQ multiplex PCR. The data contain about 50,000 clones, 92% of them seen just once; the ten biggest clones take up about 7%. Sequencing was performed on CD4+ or CD8+ T cells sorted from blood, taken in a trial of the OX40 agonist ivuxolimab. These receptors were taken from an adult with an advanced solid tumor such as melanoma, head and neck, liver or kidney cancer.

The V call is TRBV9, the J call TRBJ2-2; the match to TRBD1 covers 8 bases. J was trimmed by 3 bases and V by 0 bases; bases with no gene match: 22. Germline CDR1 reads SGDLS; CDR2 reads YYNGEE. CDR3 size: 22 residues. Here the CDR3 DNA reads TGTGCCAGCAGCGTAGAGGGTTATGGGGACAGGCCTAAGGAAGTTTACACCGGGGAGCTGTTTTTT. Protein product: CASSVEGYGDRPKEVYTGELFF.

This clone has more than one count but fewer than ten. This rearrangement joins TRBV7-8 to TRBJ2-1, with a possible D match to TRBD1 (6 bases). Germline CDR1 and CDR2: SGHVS and FQNEAQ. V lost 1 base to trimming and J lost 3 bases, with 13 bases between them. This CDR3 region has 16 residues. The CDR3 bases are TGTGCCAGCAGCTTAGGTTTACAGGGAGACTACAATGAGCAGTTCTTC. It specifies CASSLGLQGDYNEQFF.

The sample holds a few counts of this clone. This rearrangement joins TRBV5-6 to TRBJ1-1; D unresolved. The V end was cut by 2 bases, the J end by 3 bases, with 5 bases between. Per the germline V gene, CDR1 is SGHDT and CDR2 is YYEEEE. The CDR3 has 12 amino acids. The CDR3 DNA sequence: TGTGCCAGCAGCTTCGATTACACTGAAGCTTTCTTT. Its translation: CASSFDYTEAFF.

This chain links TRBV13 with TRBJ1-1; D remains unclear. Trimming removed 1 base from V and 3 bases from J, with 12 bases in between. The CDR3 is 15 amino acids. Germline lookup yields CDR1 PRHDT and CDR2 FYEKMQ (reference sequence). DNA of the CDR3: TGTGCCAGCAGCTTAGAAAAGACCGAAGACACTGAAGCTTTCTTT. The encoded protein is CASSLEKTEDTEAFF.

The chain couples TRBV9 to TRBJ1-3; D remains ambiguous. This CDR3 comprises 15 residues. The V end lost 0 bases, the J end lost 4 bases, and 11 bases lay between the germline ends. Germline V lookup: CDR1 SGDLS, CDR2 YYNGEE. The CDR3 loop reads CASSVGGNAGNTIYF. In nucleotides, the CDR3 is TGTGCCAGCAGCGTAGGCGGCAATGCGGGAAACACCATATATTTT.

The V and J genes are TRBV6-5 and TRBJ2-3; TRBD2 matches at 12 bases. The CDR3 is 14 amino acids. From germline, CDR1 is MNHEY and CDR2 SVGAGI. Losses at the gene ends were 2 bases for V and 8 bases for J; bases not matched to a gene: 2. CDR3 region: CASSYPSGGGTQYF. The CDR3 coding sequence is TGTGCCAGCAGTTACCCTAGCGGGGGGGGTACGCAGTATTTT.

The chain employs TRBV2 and TRBJ2-6; TRBD1 matches at 12 bases. With 3 bases clipped from V and 4 bases from J, the junction kept 7 bases outside the gene matches. Germline V CDR1 and CDR2: SNHLY, FYNNEI. The CDR3 consists of 18 residues. CDR3 DNA sequence: TGTGCCAGCAGTGACATCCGGGACAGGGGGCCCGGGGCCAACGTCCTGACTTTC. Its translation: CASSDIRDRGPGANVLTF.

In DNA, the CDR3 is TGTGCCAGTAAGGGAGGGACGGTGGCCGAGCAGTACTTC. Protein: CASKGGTVAEQYF. The V gene is TRBV19, the J gene TRBJ2-7, with 7 bases matching TRBD2. The V gene end was trimmed by 7 bases and the J gene end by 6 bases; junction bases not matched to a gene: 9. The germline V gene encodes CDR1 LNHDA and CDR2 SQIVND (reference sequence). CDR3 length: 13 residues.

This chain joins TRBV7-9 and TRBJ1-1; D not resolved. The CDR3 extends over 15 amino acids. Germline-derived CDR1 and CDR2 are SEHNR and FQNEAQ (reference sequence). Trimming cost V 5 bases and J 3 bases, with 16 bases left between them. DNA of the CDR3: TGTGCCAGCAGCCCTGGAAAATCCTCGGACACTGAAGCTTTCTTT. Translation: CASSPGKSSDTEAFF. Combining the CDR3 with reference TRBV7-9 and TRBJ1-1 gives the whole variable domain DTGVSQNPRHKITKRGQNVTFRCDPISEHNRLYWYRQTLGQGPEFLTYFQNEAQLEKSRLLSDRFSAERPKGSFSTLEIQRTEQGDSAMYLCASSPGKSSDTEAFFGQGTRLTVV.

V is TRBV7-9 and J is TRBJ2-7; a weak D match, TRBD1 (6 bases). Looked up from germline, CDR1 is SEHNR and CDR2 is FQNEAQ (reference sequence). The ends were cut back, 5 bases at V and 3 bases at J, with 11 bases in the middle. The CDR3 is 13 residues long. The CDR3 DNA sequence: TGTGCCAGCAGCCCCGGACAGAGCTACGAGCAGTACTTC. This encodes CASSPGQSYEQYF.

This chain joins TRBV27 and TRBJ1-1, with D unresolved. V lost 0 bases and J lost 4, with 9 bases in between. Germline V gene data show CDR1 as MNHEY and CDR2 as SMNVEV (reference sequence). The CDR3 runs to 14 residues. The CDR3 coding sequence is TGTGCCAGCAGTTTATCGAGAGGACCCACTGAAGCTTTCTTT. It is translated as CASSLSRGPTEAFF.

The rearrangement uses TRBV7-8 and TRBJ2-2, with D possibly being TRBD1 or TRBD2 (6 bases each). The V end lost 4 bases, the J end lost 2 bases, and 14 bases lay between the germline ends. This CDR3 is 16 amino acids long. Germline CDR1 and CDR2: SGHVS and FQNEAQ. The CDR3 nucleotides read TGTGCCAGCAGCTCCACAGGGACTCATAACACCGGGGAGCTGTTTTTT. It translates to CASSSTGTHNTGELFF.

The genes are TRBV2 and TRBJ2-1; no reliable D call. Germline assignment: CDR1 SNHLY and CDR2 FYNNEI. The CDR3 consists of 14 residues. Deletions cut 3 bases from V and 2 bases from J, with 8 bases between. The CDR3 DNA is TGTGCCAGCAGTGACTGGCGCGCCTACAATGAGCAGTTCTTC. Translation: CASSDWRAYNEQFF.

This clone was counted once. The chain has TRBV6-1 and TRBJ1-2; maybe TRBD1 (5 bases). Looked up from germline, CDR1 is MNHNS and CDR2 is SASEGT. The germline V and J ends were trimmed by 0 bases and 4 bases, with 12 bases remaining between them. This CDR3 has 15 amino acids. CDR3 sequence (DNA): TGTGCCAGCAGTGAAGCAGATGGGAGGGGCTATGGCTACACCTTC. It specifies CASSEADGRGYGYTF.

This clone appeared once. V gene TRBV6-5 combines with J gene TRBJ1-2; D is perhaps TRBD1 (5 bases). The V end was cut by 8 bases, the J end by 2 bases, with 12 bases between. The CDR3 spans 13 residues. Germline CDR1 is MNHEY and CDR2 is SVGAGI. The CDR3 here is CASGDGANYGYTF. CDR3 coding DNA: TGTGCCAGCGGAGACGGGGCCAACTATGGCTACACCTTC.

The DNA of the CDR3 is TGTGCCAGCAGTTCCCCTCCCGAGGGAGGCACAGATACGCAGTATTTT. It codes for CASSSPPEGGTDTQYF. This chain uses TRBV6-6 with TRBJ2-3; a possible D gene is TRBD2 (5 bases). The germline V and J ends were trimmed by 4 bases and 1 base, with 15 bases remaining between them. The CDR3 is made up of 16 amino acids. Germline loops: CDR1 MNHNY, CDR2 SVGAGI (reference sequence).

The chain has TRBV6-5 and TRBJ1-5; a possible D gene is TRBD1 (6 bases). The CDR3 covers 15 residues. Per germline, CDR1 MNHEY and CDR2 SVGAGI. The V and J ends lost 5 bases and 5 bases respectively, with 16 bases between them. The CDR3 sequence is CASSPGTDSYQPQHF. The CDR3 DNA sequence: TGTGCCAGCAGTCCCGGGACGGACAGCTATCAGCCCCAGCATTTT.

V gene TRBV27 combines with J gene TRBJ2-1; D is unclear. Trimming removed 3 bases at V and 10 bases at J, with 10 bases between. CDR3 size: 12 residues. CDR1 and CDR2 from the germline V gene are MNHEY and SMNVEV (reference sequence). The CDR3 nucleotides read TGTGCCAGCAGTTTCAGTATGAGGGAGCAGTTCTTC. Residues: CASSFSMREQFF.

This rearrangement joins TRBV18 to TRBJ2-7, with D tentatively TRBD1 (6 bases). Germline loops: CDR1 KGHSH, CDR2 LQKENI. Trimming removed 5 bases at V and 1 base at J, with 12 bases between. The CDR3 contains 14 residues. CDR3 amino acids: CASSTRDNSYEQYF. The CDR3 DNA sequence: TGTGCCAGCTCAACTCGGGACAATTCCTACGAGCAGTACTTC.

The V and J genes are TRBV27 and TRBJ1-5, with TRBD1 matching over 7 bases. Germline V gives CDR1 MNHEY, CDR2 SMNVEV (reference sequence). The CDR3 length is 16 residues. V lost 2 bases, J lost 5 bases, and 9 bases stayed unmatched. CDR3 nucleotide sequence: TGTGCCAGCAGTTTAAGGGGGGGACAGAGGCATCAGCCCCAGCATTTT. This translates into CASSLRGGQRHQPQHF.

The chain links TRBV23-1 to TRBJ2-7, with 7 bases lining up with TRBD1. TRBV23-1 is annotated as an ORF whose role is uncertain. Trimming removed 6 bases from V and 2 bases from J; junction bases left unmatched: 13. The CDR3 length is 16 residues. The CDR3 DNA sequence: TGCGCCAGCAGCCCAAAAACAGGGGAAAGCACCTACGAGCAGTACTTC. It translates to CASSPKTGESTYEQYF.

This chain joins TRBV27 and TRBJ1-2; the match to TRBD1 covers 9 bases. Germline V lookup: CDR1 MNHEY, CDR2 SMNVEV (reference sequence). This CDR3 is built from 15 residues. Unmatched junction bases numbered 12, after V lost 5 bases and J lost 8 bases. CDR3 sequence: CASSPAGTGPSGYTF. CDR3 sequence (DNA): TGTGCCAGCAGTCCAGCCGGGACAGGGCCCTCGGGCTACACCTTC.

The rearrangement joins TRBV6-5 to TRBJ2-7; D possibly corresponds to TRBD1 (6 bases). V was cut by 5 bases and J by 7 bases, with 9 bases left in between. CDR1 is MNHEY, CDR2 SVGAGI, per germline. The CDR3 runs 11 residues. The CDR3 protein is CASSQGTEQYV. CDR3 coding DNA: TGTGCCAGCAGTCAAGGGACAGAGCAGTACGTC.

This clone was detected once. The V and J genes are TRBV4-1 and TRBJ2-3; D is possibly TRBD2 (6 bases). The CDR3 sequence is 13 residues long. Germline V lookup: CDR1 MGHRA, CDR2 YSYEKL. Trimming took 1 base from V and 7 from J, leaving 9 bases between them. The CDR3 nucleotides read TGCGCCAGCAGCCAAGTAGGGACTTATACGCAGTATTTT. It encodes CASSQVGTYTQYF.

V usage is TRBV28 and J usage is TRBJ2-7; 10 bases are shared with TRBD1. The length of the CDR3 is 14 residues. In germline, CDR1 is MDHEN, CDR2 SYDVKM. V lost 4 bases, J lost 5 bases, and 5 bases stayed unmatched. This CDR3 is CASSSPGTGDEQYV. CDR3 DNA sequence: TGTGCCAGCAGTTCCCCCGGGACAGGGGACGAGCAGTACGTC.

The V gene is TRBV5-1, the J gene TRBJ2-1, with no clear D. Germline V CDR1 and CDR2: SGHRS, YFSETQ. This CDR3 comprises 11 residues. V gave up 1 base and J gave up 9 bases, with 5 bases separating them. CDR3 nucleotide sequence: TGCGCCAGCAGCTTGAGTGGTGAGCAGTTCTTC. Its protein is CASSLSGEQFF.

The rearrangement links TRBV29-1 to TRBJ2-2; no clear D gene. The V end was cut by 4 bases, the J end by 0 bases, with 6 bases between. The CDR3 runs to 13 residues. CDR1 and CDR2 from the germline V gene are SQVTM and ANQGSEA. The CDR3 here is CSVGPTNTGELFF. The CDR3 nucleotides read TGCAGCGTTGGTCCTACGAACACCGGGGAGCTGTTTTTT.

The chain employs TRBV6-1 and TRBJ2-7, with 7 bases matching TRBD2. Germline V gene sequence: CDR1 MNHNS, CDR2 SASEGT. V gave up 3 bases and J gave up 5 bases; unmatched junction bases: 10. The length of the CDR3 is 15 residues. This CDR3 reads CASSDQWGGSDEQYF. In DNA, the CDR3 is TGTGCCAGCAGTGATCAGTGGGGGGGTTCGGACGAGCAGTACTTC.

The chain joins TRBV6-4 to TRBJ1-3; D remains ambiguous. Trimming removed 2 bases at V and 0 bases at J, with 14 bases between. The CDR3 runs to 17 residues. Germline CDR1 reads MRHNA; CDR2 reads SNTAGT. The CDR3 sequence is CASSDADRRSSGNTIYF. CDR3 coding DNA: TGTGCCAGCAGTGACGCGGACCGGCGAAGCTCTGGAAACACCATATATTTT.

This clone was observed once. The chain couples TRBV4-1 to TRBJ2-5, with D possibly called TRBD1 or TRBD2 (5 bases each). V was trimmed by 2 bases and J by 3 bases, leaving 7 bases between them. This CDR3 spans 13 amino acids. CDR1 and CDR2 from the germline V gene are MGHRA and YSYEKL. CDR3 residues: CASSQRGEETQYF. CDR3 in DNA: TGCGCCAGCAGCCAACGAGGGGAAGAGACCCAGTACTTC.

The chain joins TRBV4-1 to TRBJ1-4; D ambiguous. CDR1 and CDR2 (germline): MGHRA, YSYEKL. This CDR3 comprises 14 residues. V was cut by 0 bases and J by 6 bases, with 8 bases left in between. The CDR3 is CASSQESRDEKLFF. The CDR3 coding sequence is TGCGCCAGCAGCCAAGAGTCAAGGGATGAAAAACTGTTTTTT.

The rearrangement uses TRBV30 and TRBJ2-1; 11 bases match TRBD2. The CDR3 contains 13 residues. CDR1 and CDR2 from the germline V gene are GTSNPN and SVGIG (reference sequence). Germline trimming cut 8 bases from V and 9 bases from J; bases unmatched to any gene: 9. The CDR3 here is CAGSGGAEPEQFF. The CDR3 nucleotides are TGTGCCGGTAGCGGGGGGGCCGAGCCTGAGCAGTTCTTC.